The clone carrying this T cell receptor beta chain showed up many times. Its specificity is unknown. Notes on the study in general: The TCR gene usage of tumor memory CD4+ T cells clustered together with blood and lymph node memory CD4+ cells and with lymph node naive CD4+ cells.

Tregs were sorted as CD4+CD25+CD127-/low cells. The V gene's germline CDR1 is MGHRA and CDR2 YSYEKL. With V trimmed by 0 bases and J by 2 bases, 6 bases remained unmatched. The CDR3 loop spans 16 amino acids. MiXCR, applied by TCRdb to the 5' RACE reads, yields one record per CDR3 protein. Of 35,000 to 50,000 distinct CDR3 sequences detected, approximately 22% appear once; the ten largest clones hold about 4%. This chain links TRBV4-1 with TRBJ2-7, with TRBD1 matching 8 bases. The clonotype comes from a female donor with breast cancer. Sequencing was performed on Tregs sorted from blood. The CDR3 loop is CASSQDGQGAPYEQYF. The CDR3 DNA follows: TGCGCCAGCAGCCAAGATGGCCAGGGGGCCCCCTACGAGCAGTACTTC.